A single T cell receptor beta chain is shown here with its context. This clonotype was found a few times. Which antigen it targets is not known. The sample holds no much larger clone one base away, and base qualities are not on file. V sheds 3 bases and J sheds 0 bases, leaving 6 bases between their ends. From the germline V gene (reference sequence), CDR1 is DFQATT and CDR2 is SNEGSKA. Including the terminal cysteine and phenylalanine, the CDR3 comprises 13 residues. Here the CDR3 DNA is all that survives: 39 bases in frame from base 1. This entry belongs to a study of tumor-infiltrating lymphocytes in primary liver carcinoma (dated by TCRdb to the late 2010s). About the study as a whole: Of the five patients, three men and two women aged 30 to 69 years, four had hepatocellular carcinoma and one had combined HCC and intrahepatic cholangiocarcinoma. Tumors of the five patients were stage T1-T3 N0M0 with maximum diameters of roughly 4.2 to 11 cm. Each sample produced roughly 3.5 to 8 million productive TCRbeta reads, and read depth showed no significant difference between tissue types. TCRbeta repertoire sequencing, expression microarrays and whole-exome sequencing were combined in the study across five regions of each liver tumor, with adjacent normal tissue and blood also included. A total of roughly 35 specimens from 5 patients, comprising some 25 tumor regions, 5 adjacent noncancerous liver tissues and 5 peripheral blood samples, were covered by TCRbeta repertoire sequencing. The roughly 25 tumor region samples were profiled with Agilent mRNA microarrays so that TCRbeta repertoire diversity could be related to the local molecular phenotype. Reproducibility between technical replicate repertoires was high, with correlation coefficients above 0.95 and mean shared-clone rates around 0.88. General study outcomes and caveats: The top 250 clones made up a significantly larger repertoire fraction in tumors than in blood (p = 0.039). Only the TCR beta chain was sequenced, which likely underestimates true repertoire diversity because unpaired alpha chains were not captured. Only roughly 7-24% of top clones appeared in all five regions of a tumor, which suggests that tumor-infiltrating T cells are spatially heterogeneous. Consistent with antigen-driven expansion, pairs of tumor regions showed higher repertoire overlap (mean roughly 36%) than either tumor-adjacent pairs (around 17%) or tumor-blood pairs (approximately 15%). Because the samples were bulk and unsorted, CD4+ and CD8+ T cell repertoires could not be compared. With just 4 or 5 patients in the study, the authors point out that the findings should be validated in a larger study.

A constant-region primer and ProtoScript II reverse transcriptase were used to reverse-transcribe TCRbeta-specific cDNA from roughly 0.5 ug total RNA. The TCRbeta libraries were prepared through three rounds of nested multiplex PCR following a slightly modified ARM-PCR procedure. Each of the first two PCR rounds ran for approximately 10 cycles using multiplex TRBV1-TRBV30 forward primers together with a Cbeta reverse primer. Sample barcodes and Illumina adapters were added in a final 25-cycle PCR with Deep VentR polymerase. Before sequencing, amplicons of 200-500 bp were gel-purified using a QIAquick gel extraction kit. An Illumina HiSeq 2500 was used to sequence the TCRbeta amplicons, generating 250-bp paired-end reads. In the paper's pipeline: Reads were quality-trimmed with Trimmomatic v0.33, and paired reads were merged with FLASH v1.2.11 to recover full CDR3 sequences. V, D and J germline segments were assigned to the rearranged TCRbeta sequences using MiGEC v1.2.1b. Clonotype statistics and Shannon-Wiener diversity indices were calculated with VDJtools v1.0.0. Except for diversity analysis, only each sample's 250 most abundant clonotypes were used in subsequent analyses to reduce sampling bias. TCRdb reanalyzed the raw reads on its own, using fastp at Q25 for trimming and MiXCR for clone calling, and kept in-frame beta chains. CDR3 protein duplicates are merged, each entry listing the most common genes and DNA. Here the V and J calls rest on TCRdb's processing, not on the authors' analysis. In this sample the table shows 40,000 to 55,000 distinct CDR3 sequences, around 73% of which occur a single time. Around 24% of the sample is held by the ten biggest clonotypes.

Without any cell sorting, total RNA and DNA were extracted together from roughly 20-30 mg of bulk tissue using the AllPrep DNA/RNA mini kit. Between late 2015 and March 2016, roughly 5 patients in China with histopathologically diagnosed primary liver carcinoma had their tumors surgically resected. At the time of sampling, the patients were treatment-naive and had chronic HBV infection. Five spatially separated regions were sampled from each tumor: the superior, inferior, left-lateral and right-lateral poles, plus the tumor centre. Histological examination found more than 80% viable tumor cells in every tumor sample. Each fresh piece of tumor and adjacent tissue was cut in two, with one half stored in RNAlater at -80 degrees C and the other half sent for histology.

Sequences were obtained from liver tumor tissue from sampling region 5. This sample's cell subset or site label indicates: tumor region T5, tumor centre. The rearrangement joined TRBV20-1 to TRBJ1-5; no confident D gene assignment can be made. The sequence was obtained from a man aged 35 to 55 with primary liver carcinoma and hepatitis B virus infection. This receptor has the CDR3 CSARAYSNQPQHF. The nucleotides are TGCAGTGCTAGGGCTTATAGCAATCAGCCCCAGCATTTT.